The text below deals with one T cell receptor (beta chain). Its antigen target is currently unknown. Base quality data are lacking; no much larger clone is found one base away. From the germline V gene, CDR1 is MNHEY and CDR2 is SVGEGT. The CDR3 sequence holds 14 residues, the cysteine and phenylalanine included. Only the CDR3 portion is preserved as DNA: 42 bases, with reading frame beginning at the first base. V drops 5 bases and J drops 7 bases, leaving 18 bases in between. This record comes from a study of identical twins (dated by TCRdb to 2015 to 2016). About the full investigation: To test whether fetal clonotypes persist, the study used deep sequencing on TCR alpha and beta repertoires from monozygotic twins, unrelated adults of various ages, and cord blood. To rule out contamination, replicate twin experiments were performed at different times with different library preparation protocols.

Libraries were made using 5' RACE. Sequencer: Illumina HiSeq 2000. Template switching introduced a universal primer binding site; the final cDNA contained a unique molecular identifier, enabling accurate counting of TCR cDNA molecules. Specific primers in the conserved constant-segment region were used to synthesize first-strand cDNA for TCR alpha and beta chains. To control for contamination, each cDNA library was double barcoded with a SMART-Mk sample barcode plus Illumina barcodes. Two successive PCR steps introduced TruSeq adapter sequences along with Illumina sample barcodes. The TCR alpha and beta cDNA libraries were sequenced on the Illumina HiSeq platform using custom primers. The original pipeline was this. Unique molecular identifiers were extracted from raw reads with MiGEC, and CDR3 positions were determined with MiXCR. For each individual, recombination models were inferred using an EM algorithm with the repgenHMM and IGoR tools. Shared clonotypes were analyzed with the tcR package in R, and sharing was normalized by the product of cloneset sizes. To study raw recombination free of thymic and clonal selection effects, out-of-frame nonproductive sequences were analyzed. TCRdb passed the public sequencing reads through fastp at Q25 and MiXCR, retaining productive beta sequences. One record per CDR3 amino acid sequence lists the most common genes and DNA. For this entry, the V and J calls and clone size follow TCRdb and not the study's own pipeline. Present in this sample are some 240,000 distinct CDR3 sequences, roughly 8.7% of which were seen just once. Around 3% of the sample is taken by the ten largest.

The paper's findings and limits, for the study overall: A weaker excess of twin sharing was found in beta out-of-frame sequences because the signal-to-noise ratio was lowered by fewer shared sequences. In monozygotic twins, out-of-frame TCR alpha sharing was systematically underestimated by recombination models, although the models agreed with sharing between unrelated individuals. Compared with coincidental sharing between unrelated individuals, out-of-frame TCR alpha sequences shared between twins showed an excess of sequences with low generation probability. Abundant cord blood beta clonotypes had fewer insertions, young adult naive repertoires showed a similar but weaker trend, and memory repertoires showed no such trend. Zero-insertion analyses could be partly confounded by invariant T cells such as MAIT and iNKT, though diverse VJ usage argued against such confounding for most clonotypes. Because the same donors could not be followed over many years, the conclusions depended on cross-sectional statistical analysis.

Only healthy Caucasian donors were included. The twin cohort consisted of three pairs of female monozygotic twins, all aged about 18 to 29 years. Positive isolation kits from Invitrogen were used to isolate the CD4+ and CD8+ T cell populations. In addition, the sample was reused for a study of yellow fever vaccine responses in identical twins. As that second study puts it: According to the authors, the vaccine-induced T cell response in identical twins seemed to be partly convergent and partly specific to each individual. In identical twins, the study followed T cell clones that responded to the vaccine with precision.

The chain links TRBV6-2 or TRBV6-3 with TRBJ2-7, with the D gene uncertain. The specimen was CD8+ T cells sorted from blood. This TCR was sampled from a woman aged 18-35 years in good health. The CDR3 here reads CASSTSDWPWEQYF. The base sequence is TGTGCCAGCAGTACGAGCGATTGGCCCTGGGAGCAGTACTTC.